This T cell receptor (beta chain) was sequenced during a study of cytomegalovirus exposure and HLA in healthy donors. Looking at the study overall: The Caucasian-associated ancestry cluster held around four fifths of 398 genotyped donors.

Between the trimmed V and J ends, which lost 3 bases and 4 bases, there was a span of 7 bases. CDR1 KGHSH and CDR2 LQKENI come from the germline V gene. The CDR3 length is 14 residues. Study results and limitations: Specificity for CMV antigens was confirmed in vitro for a few of the CMV-associated chains.

Researchers ran the PCR with 60 Vbeta and 13 Jbeta primers. Data came from immunoSEQ multiplex PCR; TCRdb stores just in-frame clones and leaves some out. Among 200,000 to 250,000 clones listed, about four fifths were seen once. Notes on this clone: The antigen is not known.

The sequence came from a woman aged 40 to 50 in good health and CMV-seropositive. The sequenced material came from PBMCs. The J gene is TRBJ1-6, the V gene TRBV18; D unclear. The CDR3 DNA reads TGTGCCAGCTCACCCGGGTCTTATAATTCACCCCTCCACTTT. Protein sequence: CASSPGSYNSPLHF.